This entry features one TCR beta chain sequence. Its antigen is not known. The germline gene is not matched at one end of the junction; a read error may be the cause. This specimen comes from a study of human T cells and chemical hapten exposure. Findings and limits, study-wide: Patch test score was positively correlated with the counts of PT1 expanded TCRs.

TCRdb called the RACE reads again in MiXCR, with one record for every CDR3 protein. The sample has approximately 120,000 distinct CDR3 sequences, 9.2% seen once. Germline V gene data show CDR1 as SGHRS and CDR2 as YFSETQ. There are 15 residues in the CDR3. Indicated time point: patch test 2, 6 weeks after DPC sensitization. The treatment denotes: therapeutic diphenylcyclopropenone sensitization with weekly scalp DPC. The receptor was derived from a woman aged 40-49 years with alopecia areata. Some clones in this sample may be carry-over from other donors' samples. The material was whole blood, obtained in connection with sensitization to the hapten diphenylcyclopropenone (DPC). V gene TRBV5-1 combines with J gene TRBJ2-7; the match to TRBD1 covers 9 bases. CDR3 loop: CASSAGTGNSHEQYF. CDR3 DNA sequence: TGCGCCAGCAGCGCGGGGACAGGGAACTCCCACGAGCAGTACTTC. Combining the CDR3 with reference TRBV5-1 and TRBJ2-7 gives the whole variable domain KAGVTQTPRYLIKTRGQQVTLSCSPISGHRSVSWYQQTPGQGLQFLFEYFSETQRNKGNFPGRFSGRQFSNSRSEMNVSTLELGDSALYLCASSAGTGNSHEQYFGPGTRLTVT.